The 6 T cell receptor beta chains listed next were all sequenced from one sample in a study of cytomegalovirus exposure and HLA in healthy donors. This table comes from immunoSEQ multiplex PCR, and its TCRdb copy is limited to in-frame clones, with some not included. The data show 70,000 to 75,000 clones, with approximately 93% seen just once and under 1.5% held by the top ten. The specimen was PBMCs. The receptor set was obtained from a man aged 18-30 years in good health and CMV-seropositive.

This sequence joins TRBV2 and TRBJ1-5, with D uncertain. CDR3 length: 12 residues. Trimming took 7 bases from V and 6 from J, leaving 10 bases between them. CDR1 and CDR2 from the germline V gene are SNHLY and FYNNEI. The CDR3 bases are TGTGCCAGCAAGGAGGATAGTCAGCCCCAGCATTTT. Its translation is CASKEDSQPQHF.

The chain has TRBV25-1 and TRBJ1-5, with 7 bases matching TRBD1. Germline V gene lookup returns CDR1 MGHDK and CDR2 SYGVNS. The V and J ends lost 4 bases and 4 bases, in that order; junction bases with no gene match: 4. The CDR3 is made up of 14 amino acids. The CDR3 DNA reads TGTGCCAGCAGTGGCGGGACAGCTAATCAGCCCCAGCATTTT. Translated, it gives CASSGGTANQPQHF.

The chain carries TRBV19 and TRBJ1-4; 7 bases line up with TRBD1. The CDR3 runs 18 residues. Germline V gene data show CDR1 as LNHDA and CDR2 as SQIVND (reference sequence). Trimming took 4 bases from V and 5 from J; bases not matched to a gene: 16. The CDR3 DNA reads TGTGCCAGTAGTAACAGGGGTGGTGTTCACCGACGGAATGAAAAACTGTTTTTT. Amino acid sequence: CASSNRGGVHRRNEKLFF.

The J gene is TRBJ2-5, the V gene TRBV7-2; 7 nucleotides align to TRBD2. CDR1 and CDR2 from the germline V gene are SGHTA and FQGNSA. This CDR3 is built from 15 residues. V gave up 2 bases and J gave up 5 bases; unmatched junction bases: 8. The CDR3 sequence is CASSLTGGFAETQYF. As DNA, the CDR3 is TGTGCCAGCAGCTTAACCGGGGGGTTCGCGGAGACCCAGTACTTC.

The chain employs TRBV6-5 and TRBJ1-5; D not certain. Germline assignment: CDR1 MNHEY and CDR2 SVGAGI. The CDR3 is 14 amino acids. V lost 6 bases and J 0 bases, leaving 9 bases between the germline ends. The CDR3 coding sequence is TGTGCCAGCAGGACTACAAGTAGCAATCAGCCCCAGCATTTT. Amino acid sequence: CASRTTSSNQPQHF.

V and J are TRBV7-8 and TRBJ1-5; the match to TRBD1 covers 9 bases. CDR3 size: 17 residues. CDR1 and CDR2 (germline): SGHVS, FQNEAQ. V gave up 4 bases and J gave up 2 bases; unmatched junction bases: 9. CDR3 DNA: TGTGCCAGCAGCTCCCGGGACAGGGTTAGGGGCAATCAGCCCCAGCATTTT. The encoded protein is CASSSRDRVRGNQPQHF.